Each of the 25 T cell receptor beta chains below was sequenced from the same sample in a study of patients and donors after allogeneic stem cell transplantation. TCRdb fed the RT-PCR reads into MiXCR, producing one record per CDR3 protein. This table holds hundreds of thousands of distinct CDR3 sequences, 35% to 45% found once. Sequenced: blood, either unsorted or a sorted T cell fraction (not recorded which). All receptors come from a human donor who was either an allogeneic HSCT recipient or a stem cell or donor lymphocyte infusion donor (not recorded which). It is not recorded whose cells these are; they may come from a transplant donor.

The chain joins TRBV7-2 to TRBJ1-3; D remains unclear. CDR1 is SGHTA and CDR2 is FQGNSA in the germline V gene. This CDR3 contains 14 residues. V dropped 1 base and J dropped 4 bases, with 8 bases sitting between them. CDR3 protein: CASSLEAGGNTIYF. CDR3 DNA sequence: TGTGCCAGCAGCTTAGAAGCGGGGGGAAACACCATATATTTT.

The chain carries TRBV4-1 and TRBJ1-2; D is perhaps TRBD1 (6 bases). Germline-derived CDR1 and CDR2 are MGHRA and YSYEKL. The CDR3 consists of 15 residues. V was shortened by 4 bases and J by 0 bases, with 12 bases between the two germline ends. The chain's CDR3 is CASSLGTPTNYGYTF. In DNA form, the CDR3 reads TGCGCCAGCAGCCTCGGGACACCTACTAACTATGGCTACACCTTC.

A remark on this clonotype: Compared with germline, one end of the junction differs, possibly owing to a read error. The chain has TRBV9 and TRBJ2-1; no definite D call. The CDR3 spans 12 residues. From germline, CDR1 is SGDLS and CDR2 YYNGEE. DNA for the CDR3: TGTGCCAGCAGCGTAGTAAGTGGGCCGAAGATCTTC. The encoded protein is CASSVVSGPKIF.

V is TRBV7-9 and J is TRBJ1-1, with D hard to call. The CDR3 totals 13 residues. Germline assignment: CDR1 SEHNR and CDR2 FQNEAQ (reference sequence). V was cut by 1 base and J by 4 bases, with 7 bases left in between. The CDR3 coding sequence is TGTGCCAGCAGCTTAGAAGGAATCACTGAAGCTTTCTTT. Amino acids: CASSLEGITEAFF.

The chain joins TRBV20-1 to TRBJ1-2; a weak D match, TRBD1 (5 bases). Germline V gene sequence: CDR1 DFQATT, CDR2 SNEGSKA (reference sequence). The CDR3 has 14 amino acids. V was shortened by 4 bases and J by 3 bases, with 15 bases between the two germline ends. In nucleotides, the CDR3 is TGCAGTGCTATCGACGGGGGAAGGGACTATGGCTACACCTTC. This sequence encodes CSAIDGGRDYGYTF.

This clonotype has at least ten counts. This chain uses TRBV11-2 with TRBJ2-3, with TRBD1 identical over 7 bases. V dropped 5 bases and J dropped 0; count of bases not matched to a gene: 8. The V gene's germline CDR1 is SGHAT and CDR2 FQNNGV. The CDR3 has 16 residues. This CDR3 is CASSEQGSSSTDTQYF. The DNA for the CDR3 is TGTGCCAGCAGCGAACAGGGGTCAAGTAGCACAGATACGCAGTATTTT.

The table lists this clonotype with a few counts. The V call is TRBV7-8, the J call TRBJ2-3, with 12 bases identical to TRBD2. The ends lost 2 bases at V and 2 bases at J; junction bases unmatched: 5. This CDR3 region has 17 residues. Per the germline V gene, CDR1 is SGHVS and CDR2 is FQNEAQ. In DNA, the CDR3 is TGTGCCAGCAGCTTATTACTAGCGGGGGGTCCCACAGATACGCAGTATTTT. Translation gives CASSLLLAGGPTDTQYF.

The rearrangement joins TRBV12-3 or TRBV12-4 to TRBJ2-4, with 9 bases fitting TRBD1. CDR3 size: 16 residues. J was trimmed by 3 bases and V by 4 bases; bases with no gene match: 7. Here the CDR3 DNA reads TGTGCCAGCAGTTGGGGACAGGGATCGGGCAAAAACATTCAGTACTTC. It is translated as CASSWGQGSGKNIQYF.

This clonotype occurred a few times. This chain links TRBV20-1 with TRBJ1-1; D gene unclear. V was shortened by 2 bases and J by 10 bases, with 20 bases between the two germline ends. This CDR3 is 14 amino acids long. Germline-derived CDR1 and CDR2 are DFQATT and SNEGSKA (reference sequence). The DNA for the CDR3 is TGCAGTGCTAGACTCGGCAGGCCTCGTTTAAGAGCTTTCTTT. This translates into CSARLGRPRLRAFF.

The gene calls are TRBV4-1 and TRBJ2-3; tentatively, D is TRBD2 (6 bases). From germline, CDR1 is MGHRA and CDR2 YSYEKL. CDR3 length equals 14 residues. V was clipped by 3 bases and J by 4 bases, with 11 bases between them. The CDR3 DNA is TGCGCCAGCAGCCAGCAGGGAGGATCAGATACGCAGTATTTT. As protein: CASSQQGGSDTQYF.

This clonotype was seen ten or more times. This chain links TRBV12-3 or TRBV12-4 with TRBJ1-1; 10 bases fit TRBD1. This CDR3 contains 14 residues. The V gene end was trimmed by 3 bases and the J gene end by 4 bases; junction bases not matched to a gene: 2. Here the CDR3 DNA reads TGTGCCAGCAGTTTGGGACAGGGGAGCACTGAAGCTTTCTTT. It specifies CASSLGQGSTEAFF.

The V gene is TRBV7-9, the J gene TRBJ2-5; no clear D gene. Germline lookup yields CDR1 SEHNR and CDR2 FQNEAQ (reference sequence). With 5 bases removed from V and 4 bases from J, the gap between germline ends came to 17 bases. The CDR3 extends over 15 amino acids. This CDR3 is CASSPEASRRETQYF. CDR3 DNA: TGTGCCAGCAGCCCTGAGGCCTCTCGGAGAGAGACCCAGTACTTC.

The chain recombines TRBV12-3 or TRBV12-4 with TRBJ1-5; possible D gene TRBD1, 6 bases. V gave up 0 bases and J gave up 2 bases, with 17 bases separating them. CDR3 length equals 18 residues. This CDR3 is CASSLAGGPMGGNQPQHF. For the CDR3, the DNA is TGTGCCAGCAGTTTAGCGGGGGGCCCGATGGGGGGCAATCAGCCCCAGCATTTT.

V usage is TRBV20-1 and J usage is TRBJ1-5, with D perhaps TRBD1 (6 bases). The germline CDR1 and CDR2 sequences are DFQATT and SNEGSKA (reference sequence). This CDR3 spans 14 amino acids. The V and J ends lost 5 bases and 6 bases respectively, with 17 bases between them. CDR3: CSAASGGEAQPQHF. The CDR3 DNA follows: TGCAGTGCTGCCTCGGGGGGCGAGGCTCAGCCCCAGCATTTT.

CDR3 residues: CASSLGGRSYTF. DNA for the CDR3: TGTGCCAGCAGTCTAGGGGGGCGCAGCTACACCTTC. The J gene is TRBJ1-2, the V gene TRBV2, with D perhaps TRBD1 (6 bases). Germline CDR1 reads SNHLY; CDR2 reads FYNNEI. The CDR3 spans 12 residues. The V gene lost 5 bases and the J gene lost 9 bases, with 13 bases spanning the gap.

This clonotype has just a few counts. The chain combines TRBV5-1 with TRBJ1-6; 8 bases agree with TRBD1. Trimming at V came to 7 bases and at J to 9 bases, leaving 12 bases not matched to a gene. The CDR3 has 15 residues. Germline CDR1 reads SGHRS; CDR2 reads YFSETQ. CDR3: CASALDSGGLSPLHF. The CDR3 coding sequence is TGCGCCAGCGCACTTGACTCAGGGGGCCTTTCACCCCTCCACTTT.

This clonotype has only a few counts. This rearrangement joins TRBV20-1 to TRBJ1-5; 8 bases fit TRBD1. Per germline, CDR1 DFQATT and CDR2 SNEGSKA (reference sequence). Trimming at V came to 6 bases and at J to 5 bases, leaving 6 bases not matched to a gene. The CDR3 extends over 13 amino acids. CDR3 sequence (DNA): TGCAGTGCCCGGACAGGGAACTATCAGCCCCAGCATTTT. The encoded protein is CSARTGNYQPQHF.

V is TRBV24-1 and J is TRBJ2-1; TRBD1 or TRBD2 may be the D gene (7 bases each). V lost 9 bases and J lost 8, with 19 bases in between. This CDR3 has 14 residues. Germline loops: CDR1 KGHDR, CDR2 SFDVKD. In nucleotides, the CDR3 is TGTGCCACCGTGGGGAGGGGGCCTCGTGATGAGCAGTTCTTC. As protein: CATVGRGPRDEQFF.

The chain uses TRBV5-5 and TRBJ2-1, with D unclear. V lost 4 bases and J lost 8, with 7 bases in between. Germline lookup yields CDR1 SGHKS and CDR2 YYEKEE (reference sequence). This CDR3 has 11 amino acids. CDR3 sequence: CASSANHEQFF. In nucleotides, the CDR3 is TGTGCCAGCAGCGCCAACCATGAGCAGTTCTTC.

This clonotype showed up just a few times. V is TRBV27 and J is TRBJ1-2; D perhaps matches TRBD1 (6 bases). Germline CDR1 and CDR2: MNHEY and SMNVEV (reference sequence). Deletions cut 0 bases from V and 6 bases from J, with 23 bases between. This CDR3 region has 18 residues. The CDR3 region is CASSLSLGARPLMDGYTF. The CDR3 nucleotides are TGTGCCAGCAGTTTATCGTTGGGGGCACGGCCTTTGATGGATGGCTACACCTTC.

The chain has TRBV6-5 and TRBJ2-7; D could derive from TRBD1 or TRBD2 (5 bases each). The CDR3 is made up of 16 amino acids. Germline CDR1 MNHEY, CDR2 SVGAGI. The V end was cut by 2 bases, the J end by 0 bases, with 14 bases between. CDR3 protein: CASSYAGGASSYEQYF. The CDR3 coding sequence is TGTGCCAGCAGTTACGCTGGGGGTGCCAGCTCCTACGAGCAGTACTTC.

This chain links TRBV2 with TRBJ1-4; D unresolved. The CDR3 is 13 residues long. The V and J ends lost 5 bases and 4 bases respectively, with 8 bases between them. Germline CDR1 is SNHLY and CDR2 is FYNNEI. Here the CDR3 reads CASSLRINEKLFF. Here the CDR3 DNA reads TGTGCCAGCAGTTTGCGGATTAATGAAAAACTGTTTTTT.

This chain connects TRBV7-9 to TRBJ2-7; a possible D gene is TRBD1 (5 bases). V was cut by 0 bases and J by 0 bases, with 12 bases left in between. Germline lookup yields CDR1 SEHNR and CDR2 FQNEAQ (reference sequence). CDR3 length equals 16 residues. The CDR3: CASSLAGGHSSYEQYF. Here the CDR3 DNA reads TGTGCCAGCAGCTTAGCTGGCGGACACTCCTCCTACGAGCAGTACTTC.

The V call is TRBV28, the J call TRBJ1-1; no definite D call. CDR3 length equals 13 residues. The V and J ends lost 8 bases and 11 bases respectively, with 21 bases between them. Looked up from germline, CDR1 is MDHEN and CDR2 is SYDVKM. This chain's CDR3 is CASDPRIDGRAFF. DNA of the CDR3: TGTGCCAGCGACCCTCGTATCGACGGGAGGGCTTTCTTT.

The rearrangement uses TRBV20-1 and TRBJ1-5; 7 bases line up with TRBD1. Trimming took 1 base from V and 0 from J; bases not matched to a gene: 3. In germline, CDR1 is DFQATT, CDR2 SNEGSKA (reference sequence). This CDR3 is 15 amino acids long. CDR3 loop: CSARVGTDSNQPQHF. The DNA of the CDR3 is TGCAGTGCTAGAGTAGGGACAGATAGCAATCAGCCCCAGCATTTT.